These T cell receptor beta chains were read from a single sample in a study of blood T cell repertoires in COVID-19. Assay used: immunoSEQ multiplex PCR; TCRdb lists only in-frame clones, some missing. This sample yields approximately 250,000 clones, of which approximately 90% are seen a single time; about 3% belongs to the top ten. The sample was PBMCs or T cells enriched from blood (not recorded which). All receptors come from a man aged 40-50 years who had been exposed to COVID-19. CDR3s leave out the opening cysteine and the closing phenylalanine or tryptophan. Clone size, where shown, is once, few, many, or a class for clones that have expanded.

clone size: NA; V gene: TRBV9; J gene: TRBJ2-7; CDR3 protein: ASSPSGDFAGEVYEQY
clone size: NA; V gene: TRBV27; J gene: TRBJ1-6; CDR3 protein: ASSLSGQVDTSPLH
clone size: once; V gene: TRBV6-4; J gene: TRBJ2-1; CDR3 protein: ASSPTGGPYNEQF
clone size: NA; V gene: TRBV10-2; J gene: TRBJ1-2; CDR3 protein: ASSEYVTGQGANGYT
clone size: NA; V gene: TRBV25-1; J gene: TRBJ1-1; CDR3 protein: ASMDRVNTEAF
clone size: NA; V gene: TRBV7-9; J gene: TRBJ2-1; CDR3 protein: ASSGWDSRLGNEQF
clone size: NA; V gene: TRBV5-5; J gene: TRBJ1-4; CDR3 protein: ASSRALTNEKLF
clone size: NA; V gene: TRBV19; J gene: TRBJ2-1; CDR3 protein: ASGTGLFNEQF
clone size: NA; V gene: TRBV19; J gene: TRBJ2-7; CDR3 protein: ASSISGTVTEQY
clone size: NA; V gene: TRBV4-1; J gene: TRBJ2-2; CDR3 protein: ASSQLGGELF
clone size: NA; V gene: TRBV10-1; J gene: TRBJ1-2; CDR3 protein: ASSGQINYGYT
clone size: NA; V gene: TRBV29-1; J gene: TRBJ2-3; CDR3 protein: SVVLGLGRTDTQY